This TCR beta chain emerged from a study of T-cell reconstitution after alpha-beta-depleted transplantation in children. The germline gives CDR1 SGHTA, CDR2 FQGNSA. The J segment lost 1 base and the V segment lost 4 bases, leaving 4 bases of the junction unmatched. CDR3 length equals 17 residues. Construction of the TCRbeta library involved unique molecular identifiers. TCRdb called the PCR reads again in MiXCR, with one record for every CDR3 protein. This sample has hundreds of thousands of distinct CDR3 sequences, with over 25% found just once. The chain joins TRBV7-2 to TRBJ2-6; 10 nucleotides match TRBD1. This specimen was PBMCs from the stem cell graft donor, taken from the stem cell graft. This receptor was identified in a human donor who donated a stem cell graft to a child with aplastic anemia. The CDR3 reads CASSSGTGESGANVLTF. The CDR3 DNA is TGTGCCAGCAGCTCGGGGACAGGGGAGTCTGGGGCCAACGTCCTGACTTTC.